The source of this T cell receptor beta chain is a study of vaccination effects on CD4 cells after COVID-19. Whole-study findings and limits: Clonal contraction was marked in infection- and vaccine-induced clones late after vaccination.

The germline V gene has CDR1 ENHRY and CDR2 SYGVKD. The CDR3 extends over 14 amino acids. Trimming removed 4 bases at V and 5 bases at J, with 11 bases between. Scientists isolated CD4+ T cells after an approximately 9-day culture period ended. This clone appeared a few times. Its target is not known. Libraries were prepared by immunoSEQ multiplex PCR; TCRdb keeps only in-frame clonotypes and omits some of them. The table lists about 70,000 clones, roughly three quarters of them singletons. The chain is built from TRBV10-3 and TRBJ1-4, with D unresolved. The specimen was CD4+ T cells from PBMCs cultured without peptide, collected before COVID-19 vaccination. This TCR came from a human donor who received a COVID-19 vaccine. CDR3 loop: CAISGAGQNEKLFF. CDR3 sequence (DNA): TGTGCCATCAGTGGAGCCGGGCAGAATGAAAAACTGTTTTTT.